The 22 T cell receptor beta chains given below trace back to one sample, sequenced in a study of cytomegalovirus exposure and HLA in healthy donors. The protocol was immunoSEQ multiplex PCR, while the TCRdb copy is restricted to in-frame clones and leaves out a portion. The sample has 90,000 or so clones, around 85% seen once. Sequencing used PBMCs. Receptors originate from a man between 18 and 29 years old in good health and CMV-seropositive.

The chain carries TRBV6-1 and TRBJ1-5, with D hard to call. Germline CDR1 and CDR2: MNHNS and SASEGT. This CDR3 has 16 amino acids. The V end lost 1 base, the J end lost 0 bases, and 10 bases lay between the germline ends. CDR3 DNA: TGTGCCAGCAGTGAAGGGGTCGGGGATAGCAATCAGCCCCAGCATTTT. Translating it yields CASSEGVGDSNQPQHF.

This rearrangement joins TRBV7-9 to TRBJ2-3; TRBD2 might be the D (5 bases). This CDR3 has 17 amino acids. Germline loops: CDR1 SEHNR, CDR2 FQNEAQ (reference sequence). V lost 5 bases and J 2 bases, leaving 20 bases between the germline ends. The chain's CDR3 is CASSLGWGGSSTDTQYF. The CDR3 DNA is TGTGCCAGCAGCCTAGGCTGGGGTGGGAGTTCCACAGATACGCAGTATTTT.

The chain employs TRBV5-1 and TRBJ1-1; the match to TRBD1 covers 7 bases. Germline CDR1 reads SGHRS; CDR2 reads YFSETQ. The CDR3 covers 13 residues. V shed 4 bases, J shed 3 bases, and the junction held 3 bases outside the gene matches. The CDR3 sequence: CASSPGQYTEAFF. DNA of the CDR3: TGCGCCAGCAGCCCGGGACAGTACACTGAAGCTTTCTTT.

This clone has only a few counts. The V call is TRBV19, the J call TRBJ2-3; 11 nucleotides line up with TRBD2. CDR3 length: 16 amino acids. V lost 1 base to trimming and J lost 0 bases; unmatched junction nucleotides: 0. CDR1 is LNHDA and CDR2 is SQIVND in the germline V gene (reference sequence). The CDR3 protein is CASSIGTSGSTDTQYF. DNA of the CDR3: TGTGCCAGTAGTATAGGGACTAGCGGGAGCACAGATACGCAGTATTTT.

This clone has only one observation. The CDR3: CASSLIVGADYGYTF. CDR3 sequence (DNA): TGCGCCAGCAGCTTGATAGTTGGGGCGGACTATGGCTACACCTTC. This chain links TRBV4-1 with TRBJ1-2; a weak D match, TRBD1 (5 bases). CDR1 and CDR2 (germline): MGHRA, YSYEKL. Trimming removed 5 bases at V and 3 bases at J, with 16 bases between. CDR3 length: 15 amino acids.

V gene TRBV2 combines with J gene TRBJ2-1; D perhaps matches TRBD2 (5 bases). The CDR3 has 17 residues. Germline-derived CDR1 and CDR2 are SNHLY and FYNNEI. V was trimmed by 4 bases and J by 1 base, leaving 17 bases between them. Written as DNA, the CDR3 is TGTGCCAGCAGTGGAGGCGGAGCGGCCGGGTCCTACAATGAGCAGTTCTTC. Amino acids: CASSGGGAAGSYNEQFF.

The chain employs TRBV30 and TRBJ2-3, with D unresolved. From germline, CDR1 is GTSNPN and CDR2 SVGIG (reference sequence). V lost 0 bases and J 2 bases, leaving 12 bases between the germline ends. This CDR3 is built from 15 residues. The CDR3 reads CAWSVRAGNTDTQYF. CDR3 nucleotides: TGTGCCTGGAGTGTACGCGCAGGCAACACAGATACGCAGTATTTT.

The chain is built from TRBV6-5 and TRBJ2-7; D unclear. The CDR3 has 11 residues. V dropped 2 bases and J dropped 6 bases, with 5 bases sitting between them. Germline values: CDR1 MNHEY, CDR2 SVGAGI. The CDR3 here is CASSYESEQYF. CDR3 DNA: TGTGCCAGCAGTTACGAGAGCGAGCAGTACTTC.

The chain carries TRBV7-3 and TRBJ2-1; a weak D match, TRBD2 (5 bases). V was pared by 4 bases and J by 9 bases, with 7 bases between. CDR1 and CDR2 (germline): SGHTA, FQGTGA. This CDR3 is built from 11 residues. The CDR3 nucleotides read TGTGCCAGCAGCTCTAGCAGTGAGCAGTTCTTC. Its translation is CASSSSSEQFF. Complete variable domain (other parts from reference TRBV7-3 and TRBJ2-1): GAGVSQTPSNKVTEKGKYVELRCDPISGHTALYWYRQSLGQGPEFLIYFQGTGAADDSGLPNDRFFAVRPEGSVSTLKIQRTERGDSAVYLCASSSSSEQFFGPGTRLTVL.

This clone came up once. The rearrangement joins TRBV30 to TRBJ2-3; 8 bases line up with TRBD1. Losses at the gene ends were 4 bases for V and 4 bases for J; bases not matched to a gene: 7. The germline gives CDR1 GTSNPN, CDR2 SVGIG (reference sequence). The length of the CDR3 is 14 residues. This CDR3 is CAWNRQGASDTQYF. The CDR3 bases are TGTGCCTGGAATCGTCAGGGGGCCTCAGATACGCAGTATTTT.

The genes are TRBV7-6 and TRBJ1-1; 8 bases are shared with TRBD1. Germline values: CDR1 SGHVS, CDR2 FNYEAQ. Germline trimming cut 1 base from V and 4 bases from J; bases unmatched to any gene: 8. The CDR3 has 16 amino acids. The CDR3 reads CASSLVSQGAGTEAFF. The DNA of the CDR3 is TGTGCCAGCAGCTTAGTATCGCAGGGGGCAGGCACTGAAGCTTTCTTT.

The CDR3 protein is CASSFSGSQETQYF. The CDR3 DNA reads TGTGCCAGCAGCTTTAGCGGGTCCCAAGAGACCCAGTACTTC. This sequence joins TRBV5-4 and TRBJ2-5, with 7 bases aligning to TRBD2. The trim removed 2 bases at V and 1 base at J, leaving 2 bases unmatched. CDR1 SGHNT and CDR2 YYREEE come from the germline V gene (reference sequence). This CDR3 has 14 residues.

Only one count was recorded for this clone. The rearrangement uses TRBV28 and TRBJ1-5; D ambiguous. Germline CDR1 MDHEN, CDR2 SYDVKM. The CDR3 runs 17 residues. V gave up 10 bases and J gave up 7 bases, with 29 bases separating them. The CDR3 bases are TGTGCCACCCGACCGCCTGTTAAGGGAGGGAAAGGACAGCCCCAGCATTTT. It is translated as CATRPPVKGGKGQPQHF.

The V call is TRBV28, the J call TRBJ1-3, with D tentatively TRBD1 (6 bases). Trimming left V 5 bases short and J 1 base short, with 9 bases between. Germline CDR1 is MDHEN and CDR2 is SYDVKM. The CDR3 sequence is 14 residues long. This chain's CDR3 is CASSHTGSGNTIYF. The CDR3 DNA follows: TGTGCCAGCAGTCACACAGGGTCTGGAAACACCATATATTTT.

CDR3: CAISESLYQPQHF. Written as DNA, the CDR3 is TGTGCCATCAGTGAGTCTCTCTATCAGCCCCAGCATTTT. The chain uses TRBV10-3 and TRBJ1-5, with no clear D. The germline CDR1 and CDR2 sequences are ENHRY and SYGVKD. The germline V and J ends were trimmed by 0 bases and 5 bases, with 5 bases remaining between them. The length of the CDR3 is 13 residues.

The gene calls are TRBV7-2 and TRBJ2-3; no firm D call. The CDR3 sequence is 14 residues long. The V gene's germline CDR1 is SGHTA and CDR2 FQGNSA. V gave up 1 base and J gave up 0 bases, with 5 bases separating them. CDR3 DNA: TGTGCCAGCAGCTTAGGTCCTAGCACAGATACGCAGTATTTT. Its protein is CASSLGPSTDTQYF.

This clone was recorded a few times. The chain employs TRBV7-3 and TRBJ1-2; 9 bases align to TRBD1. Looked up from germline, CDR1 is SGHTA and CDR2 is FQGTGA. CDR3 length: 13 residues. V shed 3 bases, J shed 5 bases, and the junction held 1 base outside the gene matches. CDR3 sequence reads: CASSLGQGYGYTF. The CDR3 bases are TGTGCCAGCAGCTTGGGACAGGGATATGGCTACACCTTC.

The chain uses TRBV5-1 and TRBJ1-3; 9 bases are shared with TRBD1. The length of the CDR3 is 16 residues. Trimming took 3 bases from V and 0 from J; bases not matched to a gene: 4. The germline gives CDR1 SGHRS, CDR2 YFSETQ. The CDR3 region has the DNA TGCGCCAGCAGCTCAAAGACAGGGGGCTCTGGAAACACCATATATTTT. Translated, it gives CASSSKTGGSGNTIYF.

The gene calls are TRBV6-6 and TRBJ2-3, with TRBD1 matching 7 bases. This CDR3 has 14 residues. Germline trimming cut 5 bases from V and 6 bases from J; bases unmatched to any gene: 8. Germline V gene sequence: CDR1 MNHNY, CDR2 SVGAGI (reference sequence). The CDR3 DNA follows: TGTGCCAGCAGTGGGCCAGGGGGTGGGGATACGCAGTATTTT. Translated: CASSGPGGGDTQYF.

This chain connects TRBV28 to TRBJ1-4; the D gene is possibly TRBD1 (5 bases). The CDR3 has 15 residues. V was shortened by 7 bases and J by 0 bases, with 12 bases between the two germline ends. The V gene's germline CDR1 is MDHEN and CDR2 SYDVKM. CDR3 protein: CASNSAGATNEKLFF. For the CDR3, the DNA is TGTGCCAGCAACTCGGCGGGGGCAACTAATGAAAAACTGTTTTTT.

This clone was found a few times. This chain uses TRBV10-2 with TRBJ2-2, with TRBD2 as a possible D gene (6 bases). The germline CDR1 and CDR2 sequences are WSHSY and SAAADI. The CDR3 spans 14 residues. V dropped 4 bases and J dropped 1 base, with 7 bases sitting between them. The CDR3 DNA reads TGCGCCAGCAGTGTCGGGGGGAACACCGGGGAGCTGTTTTTT. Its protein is CASSVGGNTGELFF.

CDR3 sequence (DNA): TGTGCCAGCAGCTTAACAGGGGCCGATCGGCAGCCCCAGCATTTT. Its protein product is CASSLTGADRQPQHF. The V call is TRBV7-8, the J call TRBJ1-5; 7 nucleotides line up with TRBD1. From germline, CDR1 is SGHVS and CDR2 FQNEAQ. Trimming cost V 2 bases and J 7 bases; bases outside gene matches: 8. The CDR3 sequence is 15 residues long.